This T cell receptor beta chain appears in the sequencing data of a study of blood T cell repertoires in COVID-19. Study-wide context: The United States, Italy and Spain were the sources of the acute and convalescent COVID-19 samples.

The CDR3 runs to 15 residues. CDR1 SGHDT and CDR2 YYEEEE come from the germline V gene. Trimming took 0 bases from V and 4 from J, leaving 13 bases between them. Assay: immunoSEQ multiplex PCR; the TCRdb copy retains only in-frame clones and omits some. The sample consists of around 300,000 clones, around 90% of them appearing once. The V call is TRBV5-6, the J call TRBJ1-2, with D uncertain. This TCR came from a woman under 40 with COVID-19, enrolled during active disease. Sequencing used peripheral blood. CDR3 in amino acids: CASSLAEGSGYGYTF. Written as DNA, the CDR3 is TGTGCCAGCAGCTTGGCGGAGGGCTCTGGCTATGGCTACACCTTC. The variable domain in full, with the rest retrieved from reference TRBV5-6 and TRBJ1-2, is DAGVTQSPTHLIKTRGQQVTLRCSPKSGHDTVSWYQQALGQGPQFIFQYYEEEERQRGNFPDRFSGHQFPNYSSELNVNALLLGDSALYLCASSLAEGSGYGYTFGSGTRLTVV.